This T cell receptor (beta chain) was captured by sequencing in a study of blood T cell repertoires in COVID-19. The overall study: Specimens from acute and convalescent COVID-19 originated in the United States, Italy and Spain.

The CDR3 runs to 15 residues. The ends lost 3 bases at V and 7 bases at J; junction bases unmatched: 10. CDR1 is KGHSH and CDR2 is LQKENI in the germline V gene. Per the original methods: Amplification of reference gene primers was used by the study to estimate nucleated cell counts. The table came from immunoSEQ multiplex PCR; TCRdb's copy has only in-frame clones and leaves some out. That table gives V, J and clone size, and the DNA gave D and trimming. The repertoire holds roughly 140,000 clones, with more than 70% as singletons. Sequencing input: peripheral blood. This TCR was recovered from a human donor in a cohort sampled during active COVID-19. The V gene is TRBV18, the J gene TRBJ2-7; 9 nucleotides agree with TRBD1. Here the CDR3 DNA reads TGTGCCAGCTCACCTAGAACCGGGACAGGGCGTGAGCAGTACTTC. Its translation: CASSPRTGTGREQYF.